These 26 T cell receptor beta chains came from one sample sequenced in a study of CD8 T cells in ankylosing spondylitis. In TCRdb, the 5' RACE reads were re-called with MiXCR into one record per CDR3 protein. The sample has fewer than 550,000 distinct CDR3 sequences; roughly 5.3% are singletons. Whole-study findings and limits: Made up of about eight highly homologous variants, a TCR beta motif appeared characteristic of ankylosing spondylitis blood.

No antigen has been identified for these receptors. The specimen sequenced was blood, either unsorted or a sorted T cell fraction (not recorded which). These receptors originate from a male donor with ankylosing spondylitis.

At least ten counts were recorded for this clonotype. This sequence joins TRBV7-2 and TRBJ1-5; a possible D gene is TRBD1 (6 bases). With 3 bases removed from V and 1 base from J, the gap between germline ends came to 10 bases. The CDR3 contains 15 residues. Germline CDR1 is SGHTA and CDR2 is FQGNSA. The CDR3 region is CASSFDRTSNQPQHF. The CDR3 bases are TGTGCCAGCAGCTTTGACAGGACCAGCAATCAGCCCCAGCATTTT.

This clonotype was observed many times. The CDR3 bases are TGCAGTGCCAACGGAGGAGGTCGAGAGACCCAGTACTTC. This gives the protein CSANGGGRETQYF. The chain recombines TRBV20-1 with TRBJ2-5; maybe TRBD2 (5 bases). CDR1 is DFQATT and CDR2 is SNEGSKA in the germline V gene (reference sequence). Trimming removed 6 bases from V and 4 bases from J, with 15 bases in between. This CDR3 spans 13 amino acids.

The chain uses TRBV14 and TRBJ2-1; unclear D gene. The CDR3 has 13 amino acids. V was trimmed by 6 bases and J by 5 bases, leaving 11 bases between them. Germline lookup yields CDR1 SGHDN and CDR2 FVKESK. CDR3 amino acids: CASRSNQDNEQFF. CDR3 nucleotide sequence: TGTGCCAGCAGATCAAACCAGGACAATGAGCAGTTCTTC.

This clonotype has at least ten counts. The chain couples TRBV5-1 to TRBJ1-3; no clear D. The germline V and J ends were trimmed by 5 bases and 1 base, with 10 bases remaining between them. CDR3 size: 14 residues. Germline values: CDR1 SGHRS, CDR2 YFSETQ. The CDR3 loop reads CASRDGRSGNTIYF. DNA for the CDR3: TGCGCCAGCAGGGATGGGAGGTCTGGAAACACCATATATTTT.

This clonotype was seen ten or more times. The CDR3 sequence: CASSRFSYEAFF. The CDR3 region has the DNA TGTGCCAGCAGCCGATTTTCATATGAAGCTTTCTTT. V gene TRBV7-2 combines with J gene TRBJ1-1; D not certain. Germline lookup yields CDR1 SGHTA and CDR2 FQGNSA. The CDR3 spans 12 residues. The ends were cut back, 5 bases at V and 7 bases at J, with 11 bases in the middle.

There are a few counts of this clonotype. The rearrangement links TRBV4-3 to TRBJ1-2; D gene unclear. With 1 base removed from V and 7 bases from J, the gap between germline ends came to 19 bases. The CDR3 length is 16 residues. Germline CDR1 and CDR2: LGHNA and YSLEER. CDR3 sequence reads: CASSQVGGVGRFGYTF. CDR3 in DNA: TGCGCCAGCAGCCAAGTTGGCGGGGTGGGGAGATTTGGCTACACCTTC.

This clonotype appeared a few times. V gene TRBV12-3 or TRBV12-4 combines with J gene TRBJ2-1, with 8 positions matching TRBD1. Losses at the gene ends were 0 bases for V and 7 bases for J; bases not matched to a gene: 2. This CDR3 region has 14 residues. CDR3 DNA: TGTGCCAGCAGTTTAGCCCGGGACAGGAATGAGCAGTTCTTC. The encoded protein is CASSLARDRNEQFF.

The chain is built from TRBV6-5 and TRBJ2-7, with D possibly being TRBD1 (5 bases). Germline V gene lookup returns CDR1 MNHEY and CDR2 SVGAGI. V lost 2 bases and J 2 bases, leaving 13 bases between the germline ends. The CDR3 contains 15 residues. The CDR3 region is CASSYGDLGAYEQYF. The CDR3 nucleotides are TGTGCCAGCAGTTACGGTGATCTAGGGGCCTACGAGCAGTACTTC.

In this sample, this clonotype turned up many times. The chain couples TRBV7-6 to TRBJ1-4, with D uncertain. Trimming pared 11 bases from V and 0 bases from J, leaving 10 bases between. The CDR3 runs to 13 residues. The germline gives CDR1 SGHVS, CDR2 FNYEAQ. The CDR3: CAVSRTTNEKLFF. The CDR3 nucleotides read TGTGCCGTTTCTCGTACAACTAATGAAAAACTGTTTTTT.

This clonotype came up many times. J is TRBJ1-6 and V is TRBV4-2, with D unresolved. Germline CDR1 LGHNA, CDR2 YNFKEQ. Trimming took off 3 bases at V and 7 bases at J, with 13 bases between the two ends. The CDR3 is 15 residues long. The DNA of the CDR3 is TGTGCCAGCAGCCAGCCGACTCAGAGGAATTCACCCCTCCACTTT. It translates to CASSQPTQRNSPLHF.

In this sample, this clonotype turned up many times. This rearrangement joins TRBV29-1 to TRBJ2-7; TRBD1 might be the D (6 bases). CDR1 and CDR2 (germline): SQVTM, ANQGSEA. V was cut by 3 bases and J by 1 base, with 7 bases left in between. CDR3 size: 12 residues. DNA of the CDR3: TGCAGCGTTGAGGGGGCGTCCTACGAGCAGTACTTC. Its protein is CSVEGASYEQYF.

This clonotype was observed at least ten times. This chain joins TRBV9 and TRBJ2-7; D possibly matches TRBD1 or TRBD2 (5 bases each). The germline V gene has CDR1 SGDLS and CDR2 YYNGEE. V lost 4 bases, J lost 2 bases, and 16 bases lay in between. This CDR3 has 15 amino acids. The CDR3 protein is CASSFGTDPAYEQYF. DNA for the CDR3: TGTGCCAGCAGCTTTGGGACGGACCCTGCCTACGAGCAGTACTTC.

In its sample, this clonotype was seen many times. V usage is TRBV7-2 and J usage is TRBJ2-1, with a possible D match to TRBD2 (6 bases). The germline CDR1 and CDR2 sequences are SGHTA and FQGNSA. V lost 1 base and J lost 3, with 10 bases in between. This CDR3 contains 15 residues. The CDR3 region has the DNA TGTGCCAGCAGCTTAGTTGGCGGGGACTACAATGAGCAGTTCTTC. Amino acid sequence: CASSLVGGDYNEQFF.

There are many counts of this clonotype. This rearrangement joins TRBV7-2 to TRBJ1-3; no clear D gene. Germline V gene lookup returns CDR1 SGHTA and CDR2 FQGNSA. This CDR3 has 17 amino acids. V lost 1 base and J lost 3, with 16 bases in between. The CDR3 loop reads CASSLGGGLVGGNTIYF. The CDR3 DNA follows: TGTGCCAGCAGCTTAGGGGGTGGACTAGTCGGTGGAAACACCATATATTTT.

This clonotype appeared a few times. The genes are TRBV4-1 and TRBJ2-7, with 7 positions matching TRBD1. The CDR3 spans 15 residues. Germline V lookup: CDR1 MGHRA, CDR2 YSYEKL. The junction had 6 bases not matched to a gene; V was cut back by 2 bases and J by 2 bases. CDR3 DNA sequence: TGCGCCAGCAGCCAATCTTTCGACAGGGCCTACGAGCAGTACTTC. Protein sequence: CASSQSFDRAYEQYF.

The table lists this clonotype with many counts. V is TRBV6-1 and J is TRBJ1-4; 9 bases map to TRBD1. The CDR3 totals 17 residues. V gave up 6 bases and J gave up 13 bases; unmatched junction bases: 21. Germline V gene data show CDR1 as MNHNS and CDR2 as SASEGT. In nucleotides, the CDR3 is TGTGCCAGCAGCCCGACAGGGGGAAGGGTATACTCTGTTGGACTGTTTTTT. Amino acids: CASSPTGGRVYSVGLFF.

This clonotype was found many times. The chain links TRBV27 to TRBJ2-1; TRBD1 might be the D (6 bases). The CDR3 covers 13 residues. Germline V gene data show CDR1 as MNHEY and CDR2 as SMNVEV (reference sequence). V was pared by 0 bases and J by 12 bases, with 12 bases between. CDR3 DNA sequence: TGTGCCAGCAGTTTATCTCCGGGACAAGGGCAGTTCTTC. Translating gives CASSLSPGQGQFF.

Many counts were recorded for this clonotype. The chain is built from TRBV20-1 and TRBJ2-3; 8 nucleotides match TRBD1. This CDR3 comprises 16 residues. Germline values: CDR1 DFQATT, CDR2 SNEGSKA (reference sequence). V was pared by 1 base and J by 2 bases, with 8 bases of the junction left unmatched. The CDR3 sequence is CSARGPGQVPTDTQYF. The CDR3 DNA follows: TGCAGTGCTAGAGGGCCGGGACAGGTTCCCACAGATACGCAGTATTTT.

This clonotype was observed at least ten times. This chain's CDR3 is CASSLIRGQGEAFF. CDR3 bases: TGTGCCAGCAGCTTAATTAGGGGACAGGGTGAAGCTTTCTTT. The chain couples TRBV7-9 to TRBJ1-1; the match to TRBD1 covers 9 bases. The ends lost 2 bases at V and 7 bases at J; junction bases unmatched: 5. This CDR3 is built from 14 residues. Germline assignment: CDR1 SEHNR and CDR2 FQNEAQ (reference sequence).

This clonotype has only a few counts. The chain has TRBV2 and TRBJ2-6; either TRBD1 or TRBD2 may fit D (5 bases each). CDR3 length: 15 amino acids. V gave up 3 bases and J gave up 4 bases, with 10 bases separating them. The germline CDR1 and CDR2 sequences are SNHLY and FYNNEI. The CDR3 nucleotides are TGTGCCAGCAGTGATTGGGGACCCGGGGCCAACGTCCTGACTTTC. As protein: CASSDWGPGANVLTF.

This clonotype was seen repeatedly, ten times or more. This rearrangement joins TRBV28 to TRBJ2-7, with D perhaps given as TRBD1 or TRBD2 (5 bases each). V was clipped by 10 bases and J by 0 bases, with 13 bases between them. This CDR3 spans 13 amino acids. Germline loops: CDR1 MDHEN, CDR2 SYDVKM. CDR3 sequence (DNA): TGTGCCACCCAGGGACGGATCTCCTACGAGCAGTACTTC. Protein sequence: CATQGRISYEQYF.

This clonotype was recorded many times. The chain combines TRBV6-1 with TRBJ1-5; D gene ambiguous. The CDR3 is 16 residues long. V lost 6 bases to trimming and J lost 0 bases, with 15 bases between them. CDR1 and CDR2 from the germline V gene are MNHNS and SASEGT. The chain's CDR3 is CASSPSGYGSNQPQHF. The CDR3 nucleotides are TGTGCCAGCAGCCCATCCGGGTATGGTAGCAATCAGCCCCAGCATTTT.

This clonotype has ten or more counts. The V gene is TRBV7-6, the J gene TRBJ2-2, with 9 bases matching TRBD1. V lost 4 bases and J lost 6; bases outside the gene matches: 6. This CDR3 is built from 15 residues. The germline CDR1 and CDR2 sequences are SGHVS and FNYEAQ. The CDR3 loop reads CASSSRDREAGELFF. The CDR3 nucleotides are TGTGCCAGCAGCTCCCGGGACAGGGAAGCCGGGGAGCTGTTTTTT.

This clonotype has at least ten counts. CDR3: CSVESGGERGAGNTEAFF. CDR3 DNA: TGCAGCGTTGAAAGCGGGGGTGAGAGGGGCGCGGGGAACACTGAAGCTTTCTTT. The chain joins TRBV29-1 to TRBJ1-1, with TRBD1 as a possible D gene (5 bases). Germline CDR1 SQVTM, CDR2 ANQGSEA. This CDR3 has 18 amino acids. V lost 2 bases and J lost 1, with 23 bases in between.

The table lists this clonotype with many counts. This chain uses TRBV25-1 with TRBJ2-2; D ambiguous. CDR3 length: 16 amino acids. Germline CDR1 MGHDK, CDR2 SYGVNS. V was trimmed by 6 bases and J by 0 bases, leaving 14 bases between them. The CDR3 DNA is TGTGCCAGCAGCAGTTCAGCTGGTGCGAACACCGGGGAGCTGTTTTTT. Residues: CASSSSAGANTGELFF.

This clonotype was counted ten times or more. This chain connects TRBV27 to TRBJ1-1; the D gene is possibly TRBD1 (6 bases). The CDR3 extends over 17 amino acids. From germline, CDR1 is MNHEY and CDR2 SMNVEV (reference sequence). Trimming pared 5 bases from V and 0 bases from J, leaving 19 bases between. The CDR3 here is CASSSLRQDFMNTEAFF. DNA of the CDR3: TGTGCCAGCAGTAGCCTGAGACAGGATTTCATGAACACTGAAGCTTTCTTT.